The source of this TCR beta chain is a study of early T cells in non-severe SARS-CoV-2 infection. On the study more broadly: Bulk RNA taken from unsorted whole blood was sequenced, leaving chains unpaired.

This CDR3 contains 14 residues. V dropped 1 base and J dropped 3; count of bases not matched to a gene: 4. Per the germline V gene, CDR1 is DFQATT and CDR2 is SNEGSKA (reference sequence). This clonotype appeared a few times. What it binds is not known. Attachment of unique molecular identifiers to individual cDNA molecules was performed. Via MiXCR, TCRdb re-called the 5' RACE reads, giving one row per CDR3 protein. The profile shows approximately 69,000 distinct CDR3 sequences, over 9.5% of them singletons. Study-wide points: VDJdb matches were skewed toward anti-spike CD8 T cell responses.

The sample consisted of whole blood, taken at baseline. The chain links TRBV20-1 to TRBJ2-7; 9 nucleotides line up with TRBD2. The sequence derives from an adult who was a healthcare worker with PCR-confirmed SARS-CoV-2 infection or an uninfected control (not recorded which). CDR3 DNA: TGCAGTGCTAGAGGGTGGCGGGGGGGCTACGAGCAGTACTTC. Residues: CSARGWRGGYEQYF.